Described below is a single T cell receptor beta chain sequence and its context. The antigen remains unidentified. The data were taken from a study of cytomegalovirus exposure and HLA in healthy donors. Study context: Early released data comprised 75 million to 100 million unique TCRs from HLA-typed donors. Regarding the study as a whole: In a later analysis, CMV-associated beta chains were mostly HLA-associated, it appeared. Researchers reported in a later analysis that a missense DCLRE1C variant was tied to TCR beta V- and J-gene trimming. Presence/absence comparisons presumed near-even sequencing depth among donors.

V was pared by 5 bases and J by 5 bases, with 4 bases of the junction left unmatched. This CDR3 is built from 13 residues. The germline V gene encodes CDR1 PRHDT and CDR2 FYEKMQ (reference sequence). 60 Vbeta and 13 Jbeta primers were used in PCR. Using immunoSEQ multiplex PCR, the repertoire was profiled, and TCRdb retains in-frame clones only, with some absent. The sample records approximately 91,000 clones, around 73% being singletons. The TCR comes from a female donor in good health and CMV-seronegative. The rearrangement joins TRBV13 to TRBJ2-5; 8 nucleotides agree with TRBD1. The sample taken for sequencing was PBMCs. CDR3 in amino acids: CASSRYRGETQYF. DNA for the CDR3: TGTGCCAGCAGCCGATACAGGGGGGAGACCCAGTACTTC.